What follows are 20 T cell receptor beta chains derived from one specimen sequenced in a study of blood T cell repertoires in COVID-19. Sequencing was performed with immunoSEQ multiplex PCR; in TCRdb, only in-frame clones are kept and a portion is missing. This table has a few hundred thousand clones, around 83% appearing once. What was sequenced was peripheral blood. All receptors come from a man between 45 and 60 years old who had recovered from COVID-19.

V usage is TRBV29-1 and J usage is TRBJ2-2, with TRBD1 matching 7 bases. V lost 8 bases and J lost 6; bases outside the gene matches: 3. CDR3 length: 11 residues. Per germline, CDR1 SQVTM and CDR2 ANQGSEA. CDR3 in DNA: TGCAGCTACAGGGGTTCCGGGGAGCTGTTTTTT. This sequence encodes CSYRGSGELFF.

The rearrangement joins TRBV7-9 to TRBJ2-5; a weak D match, TRBD2 (7 bases). CDR3 length: 17 amino acids. Germline CDR1 reads SEHNR; CDR2 reads FQNEAQ (reference sequence). V dropped 3 bases and J dropped 0 bases, with 17 bases sitting between them. Here the CDR3 reads CASSFGGQRRYQETQYF. CDR3 DNA sequence: TGTGCCAGCAGCTTCGGGGGGCAGAGAAGGTACCAAGAGACCCAGTACTTC.

The chain recombines TRBV20-1 with TRBJ2-1; possible D gene TRBD1, 6 bases. Trimming removed 6 bases at V and 0 bases at J, with 12 bases between. The CDR3 sequence is 14 residues long. From germline, CDR1 is DFQATT and CDR2 SNEGSKA (reference sequence). The CDR3 nucleotides are TGCAGTGCCAGTATGGGGGCCTCCTACAATGAGCAGTTCTTC. Protein sequence: CSASMGASYNEQFF.

As DNA, the CDR3 is TGTGCCAGCAGTTCCCGGACAGCAGCTAACTATGGCTACACCTTC. This translates into CASSSRTAANYGYTF. The V gene is TRBV27, the J gene TRBJ1-2, with a tentative D call TRBD1 (6 bases). The ends were cut back, 4 bases at V and 0 bases at J, with 12 bases in the middle. The CDR3 length is 15 residues. Germline lookup yields CDR1 MNHEY and CDR2 SMNVEV (reference sequence).

The V and J genes are TRBV28 and TRBJ1-6; the match to TRBD1 covers 10 bases. The V gene end was trimmed by 6 bases and the J gene end by 14 bases; junction bases not matched to a gene: 7. The germline CDR1 and CDR2 sequences are MDHEN and SYDVKM. CDR3 length: 13 amino acids. This chain's CDR3 is CASRGTGAFSLHF. CDR3 in DNA: TGTGCCAGCAGGGGGACAGGGGCTTTTTCCCTCCACTTT.

In the case of this clone: This sample includes further DNA sequences coding for the same CDR3. V is TRBV6-5 and J is TRBJ2-1, with TRBD2 matching 8 bases. V shed 8 bases and J 5 bases; nucleotides not matched to a gene: 8. Germline V gene sequence: CDR1 MNHEY, CDR2 SVGAGI. This CDR3 comprises 14 residues. Written as DNA, the CDR3 is TGTGCCAGCCGGGAGGGGGGCAGACACAATGAGCAGTTCTTC. Translated: CASREGGRHNEQFF.

This clone was found once. The V gene is TRBV28, the J gene TRBJ1-2; 9 nucleotides match TRBD1. The V gene's germline CDR1 is MDHEN and CDR2 SYDVKM. The V and J ends lost 6 bases and 5 bases, in that order; junction bases with no gene match: 4. The CDR3 loop spans 13 amino acids. The chain's CDR3 is CASRTGGRYGYTF. The CDR3 nucleotides read TGTGCCAGCAGGACAGGGGGACGGTATGGCTACACCTTC.

The rearrangement joins TRBV7-8 to TRBJ2-7; 8 bases line up with TRBD2. This CDR3 spans 14 amino acids. V trimming: 5 bases; J trimming: 6 bases; junction bases outside the gene matches: 9. Germline V gene sequence: CDR1 SGHVS, CDR2 FQNEAQ. CDR3 coding DNA: TGTGCCAGCAGCGATTCCAGCGGGAGCCCCGAGCAGTACTTC. Its translation is CASSDSSGSPEQYF.

The chain recombines TRBV6-2 or TRBV6-3 with TRBJ2-7, with TRBD1 matching over 9 bases. CDR3 length equals 14 residues. From germline, CDR1 is MNHEY and CDR2 SVGEGT. With V trimmed by 5 bases and J by 5 bases, 7 bases remained unmatched. CDR3 nucleotide sequence: TGTGCCAGCAGTCGGGACAGGGTGACGAACGAGCAGTACTTC. It codes for CASSRDRVTNEQYF.

The chain joins TRBV28 to TRBJ1-5; D uncertain. V lost 3 bases and J lost 3, with 12 bases in between. Germline CDR1 is MDHEN and CDR2 is SYDVKM. The CDR3 is 15 amino acids. The CDR3 nucleotides read TGTGCCAGCAGTTTCGAGGGTCCTGACAATCAGCCCCAGCATTTT. Amino acids: CASSFEGPDNQPQHF.

The V and J genes are TRBV5-1 and TRBJ2-2, with 10 nucleotides matching TRBD2. The CDR3 covers 16 residues. Germline V gene data show CDR1 as SGHRS and CDR2 as YFSETQ. Trimming removed 4 bases from V and 0 bases from J; junction bases left unmatched: 3. CDR3 in DNA: TGCGCCAGCAGCCATACTAGCGGGACGAACACCGGGGAGCTGTTTTTT. Translating gives CASSHTSGTNTGELFF. Variable domain in full (rest from reference TRBV5-1 and TRBJ2-2): KAGVTQTPRYLIKTRGQQVTLSCSPISGHRSVSWYQQTPGQGLQFLFEYFSETQRNKGNFPGRFSGRQFSNSRSEMNVSTLELGDSALYLCASSHTSGTNTGELFFGEGSRLTVL.

The J gene is TRBJ1-4, the V gene TRBV30, with D unclear. Between the trimmed V and J ends, which lost 3 bases and 8 bases, there was a span of 16 bases. There are 14 residues in the CDR3. The germline CDR1 and CDR2 sequences are GTSNPN and SVGIG (reference sequence). The CDR3 spells CAWSSHRGREKLFF. The CDR3, as DNA: TGTGCCTGGAGCTCACATCGGGGTCGCGAAAAACTGTTTTTT.

This rearrangement joins TRBV29-1 to TRBJ2-2; 8 positions match TRBD2. With 4 bases clipped from V and 7 bases from J, the junction kept 14 bases outside the gene matches. In germline, CDR1 is SQVTM, CDR2 ANQGSEA. The CDR3 consists of 16 residues. The CDR3 loop reads CSVALFGGSGSGELFF. As DNA, the CDR3 is TGCAGCGTTGCTCTATTTGGCGGGAGCGGGAGCGGGGAGCTGTTTTTT.

The V gene is TRBV5-1, the J gene TRBJ2-7; 7 nucleotides agree with TRBD1. Germline CDR1 is SGHRS and CDR2 is YFSETQ. CDR3 length: 16 residues. With 4 bases clipped from V and 4 bases from J, the junction kept 14 bases outside the gene matches. CDR3 nucleotides: TGCGCCAGCAGCCTTGGACAGGCTCCGATGGGGTACGAGCAGTACTTC. Translation gives CASSLGQAPMGYEQYF.

The chain carries TRBV24-1 and TRBJ2-4, with 11 bases fitting TRBD2. In germline, CDR1 is KGHDR, CDR2 SFDVKD. This CDR3 has 16 amino acids. V was pared by 2 bases and J by 3 bases, with 2 bases of the junction left unmatched. In DNA form, the CDR3 reads TGTGCCACCAGTGATTCAACTAGCGGGAGCAAAAACATTCAGTACTTC. It translates to CATSDSTSGSKNIQYF.

The V gene is TRBV6-6, the J gene TRBJ2-1; 7 bases line up with TRBD2. Germline CDR1 MNHNY, CDR2 SVGAGI (reference sequence). Germline trimming cut 5 bases from V and 0 bases from J; bases unmatched to any gene: 10. The CDR3 extends over 17 amino acids. The CDR3 coding sequence is TGTGCCAGCAGTCCCCGGCGGGAGCGGAGCTCCTACAATGAGCAGTTCTTC. As protein: CASSPRRERSSYNEQFF.

The rearrangement links TRBV27 to TRBJ2-7; possible D gene TRBD2, 6 bases. V shed 6 bases and J shed 4 bases, with 13 bases lying between them. Per germline, CDR1 MNHEY and CDR2 SMNVEV (reference sequence). The CDR3 extends over 13 amino acids. The CDR3 is CASRPGLNYEQYF. CDR3 coding DNA: TGTGCCAGCAGACCGGGACTTAATTACGAGCAGTACTTC.

The V call is TRBV18, the J call TRBJ2-7; possible D gene TRBD2, 5 bases. V was cut by 2 bases and J by 0 bases, with 11 bases left in between. This CDR3 is built from 15 residues. The germline V gene encodes CDR1 KGHSH and CDR2 LQKENI. In DNA form, the CDR3 reads TGTGCCAGCTCACCAGCGGGTGTTTCCTCCTACGAGCAGTACTTC. Protein: CASSPAGVSSYEQYF. Full variable domain (missing parts from reference TRBV18 and TRBJ2-7): NAGVMQNPRHLVRRRGQEARLRCSPMKGHSHVYWYRQLPEEGLKFMVYLQKENIIDESGMPKERFSAEFPKEGPSILRIQQVVRGDSAAYFCASSPAGVSSYEQYFGPGTRLTVT.

The CDR3 sequence is CASSISDTGANVLTF. The CDR3 bases are TGTGCCAGTAGTATCTCCGACACTGGGGCCAACGTCCTGACTTTC. This chain links TRBV19 with TRBJ2-6; D remains unclear. V was shortened by 3 bases and J by 2 bases, with 8 bases between the two germline ends. The CDR3 extends over 15 amino acids. CDR1 is LNHDA, CDR2 SQIVND, per germline (reference sequence).

This clone was seen a handful of times. At one boundary the junction diverges from the germline segment, which might be a read error. CDR3 region: CASSLAGGPYEQYF. The CDR3 bases are TGTGCCAGCAGTTTAGCGGGAGGGCCCTACGAGCAGTACTTC. This sequence joins TRBV7-9 and TRBJ2-7; 11 nucleotides line up with TRBD2. CDR3 length: 14 residues. Germline V lookup: CDR1 SEHNR, CDR2 FQNEAQ (reference sequence).